A single sample is the source of the 4 T cell receptor beta chains below, sequenced in a study of response to subunit inactivated influenza vaccine. TCRdb reprocessed the RT-PCR reads with MiXCR, giving one entry per CDR3 protein. The data show hundreds of thousands of distinct CDR3 sequences, with less than 15% seen just once and 7.6% held by the top ten. The sample consisted of PBMCs from blood, taken approximately 15 days before vaccination. The source of these receptors is a man aged 50-60 years who received an inactivated influenza vaccine.

The chain uses TRBV14 and TRBJ2-1, with 8 bases matching TRBD1. V was pared by 4 bases and J by 0 bases, with 5 bases of the junction left unmatched. The germline CDR1 and CDR2 sequences are SGHDN and FVKESK. This CDR3 contains 16 residues. CDR3 nucleotide sequence: TGTGCCAGCAGCCGCAGGACAGGGACCTCCTACAATGAGCAGTTCTTC. Protein sequence: CASSRRTGTSYNEQFF. The whole variable domain, remainder taken from reference TRBV14 and TRBJ2-1, is EAGVTQFPSHSVIEKGQTVTLRCDPISGHDNLYWYRRVMGKEIKFLLHFVKESKQDESGMPNNRFLAERTGGTYSTLKVQPAELEDSGVYFCASSRRTGTSYNEQFFGPGTRLTVL.

This clonotype was counted a few times. The chain recombines TRBV20-1 with TRBJ2-7, with a tentative D call TRBD1 (5 bases). In germline, CDR1 is DFQATT, CDR2 SNEGSKA (reference sequence). The ends were cut back, 3 bases at V and 12 bases at J, with 24 bases in the middle. This CDR3 has 14 residues. The CDR3 bases are TGCAGTGCTAGGAGTCCCAGGGATCGGTACGGTTGGTACTTC. This encodes CSARSPRDRYGWYF.

The chain is built from TRBV24-1 and TRBJ2-3, with 9 positions matching TRBD1. CDR1 KGHDR and CDR2 SFDVKD come from the germline V gene. V gave up 3 bases and J gave up 12 bases; unmatched junction bases: 9. This CDR3 has 14 residues. CDR3 in DNA: TGTGCCACCAGTGATGGAGGAGGGACAGGGAATCAGTATTTT. Its translation is CATSDGGGTGNQYF.

This clonotype came up a few times. The chain employs TRBV30 and TRBJ2-2; D remains ambiguous. The CDR3 spans 13 residues. Trimming pared 0 bases from V and 6 bases from J, leaving 8 bases between. Per the germline V gene, CDR1 is GTSNPN and CDR2 is SVGIG (reference sequence). The DNA for the CDR3 is TGTGCCTGGAGTGTAAAGGGTCCCGGGGAGCTGTTTTTT. It encodes CAWSVKGPGELFF.